The sequence of this TCR beta chain was determined in a study of T cell changes during pregnancy in multiple sclerosis. TCRdb's copy holds only in-frame clones and misses some; the assay was immunoSEQ multiplex PCR. The table lists about 100,000 clones, approximately 90% of them singletons, with about 1.8% in the top ten. The germline V and J ends were trimmed by 6 bases and 6 bases, with 9 bases remaining between them. This CDR3 has 13 residues. Germline assignment: CDR1 SGHNT and CDR2 YENEEA. The receptor's source is a female donor with multiple sclerosis, enrolled in a pregnancy study. The sample consisted of peripheral blood, taken after pregnancy. V gene TRBV11-3 combines with J gene TRBJ1-6; D uncertain. The CDR3 bases are TGTGCCAGCAGGGATCGGAGTAATTCACCCCTCCACTTT. Encoded protein: CASRDRSNSPLHF.